A selection of T cell receptor beta chains follows, all from one sample in a study of shared clonotypes between healthy human individuals. Measured with immunoSEQ multiplex PCR; TCRdb has only the in-frame clones, and not every one. This sample has approximately 470,000 clones, with more than 75% found just once. The source material was PBMCs. All receptors derive from a woman in her thirties or forties in good health. Some clones in this sample may be carry-over from other donors' samples. Each CDR3 is given with its conserved first and last residue. A D gene is named only where the DNA matches it firmly. Size is stated for part of the rows, as once, few or many counts, or as a class when the clone is expanded.

v_call: TRBV7-2; j_call: TRBJ2-1; d_call: -; clone_size: -; cdr3_nt: TGTGCCAGCAGCTTAGATGTGCAGTTTAAGTTCTTC; cdr3_aa: CASSLDVQFKFF
v_call: TRBV7-3; j_call: TRBJ1-2; d_call: TRBD1; clone_size: once; cdr3_nt: TGTGCCAGCAGCCGAACGGACAGGGCCGGTGGCTACACCTTC; cdr3_aa: CASSRTDRAGGYTF
v_call: TRBV4-2; j_call: TRBJ2-1; d_call: TRBD2; clone_size: once; cdr3_nt: TGTGCCAGCAGTCAGGGGGAGCTCGGGACTAGCGGGAGTCCCAATGAGCAGTTCTTC; cdr3_aa: CASSQGELGTSGSPNEQFF
v_call: TRBV5-1; j_call: TRBJ2-2; d_call: TRBD2; clone_size: -; cdr3_nt: TGCGCCAGCAGCGGACTAGCGGGAGTGGAGACCGGGGAGCTGTTTTTT; cdr3_aa: CASSGLAGVETGELFF
v_call: TRBV6-5; j_call: TRBJ2-1; d_call: TRBD2; clone_size: -; cdr3_nt: TGTGCCAGCAACCCGGCGGGACTAGTGGGGTTGCAGTTCTTC; cdr3_aa: CASNPAGLVGLQFF
v_call: TRBV29-1; j_call: TRBJ1-2; d_call: TRBD1; clone_size: -; cdr3_nt: TGCAGCGTTGGGACAGGACAGGGGTTTGGCTACACCTTC; cdr3_aa: CSVGTGQGFGYTF
v_call: TRBV4-3; j_call: TRBJ2-7; d_call: -; clone_size: -; cdr3_nt: TGCGCCAGCAGCCAAGATGCCGGGGCATGGCAGTACTTC; cdr3_aa: CASSQDAGAWQYF
v_call: TRBV4-3; j_call: TRBJ2-1; d_call: TRBD2; clone_size: few; cdr3_nt: TGCGCCAGCAGCCAAGATGCTAGCGGGAGGTATGAGCAGTTCTTC; cdr3_aa: CASSQDASGRYEQFF
v_call: TRBV28; j_call: TRBJ1-1; d_call: -; clone_size: once; cdr3_nt: TGTGCCAGCAGCCGACCGGGAGTACCGTCTGGGGCTTTCTTT; cdr3_aa: CASSRPGVPSGAFF
v_call: TRBV7-2; j_call: TRBJ2-7; d_call: -; clone_size: -; cdr3_nt: TGTGCCAGCAGCTCGAGAACCTACGAGCAGTACTTC; cdr3_aa: CASSSRTYEQYF
v_call: TRBV28; j_call: TRBJ2-3; d_call: -; clone_size: few; cdr3_nt: TGTGCCAGCAGTTTTGGCGATTTGGGCACAGATACGCAGTATTTT; cdr3_aa: CASSFGDLGTDTQYF
v_call: TRBV5-4; j_call: TRBJ2-7; d_call: TRBD1; clone_size: -; cdr3_nt: TGTGCCAGCAGCCCCGTCCCGGGGACAGGGGGCGAGCAGTACTTC; cdr3_aa: CASSPVPGTGGEQYF
v_call: TRBV6-5; j_call: TRBJ1-2; d_call: -; clone_size: once; cdr3_nt: TGTGCCAGCAGCCTCCGGGGGGGCTCATATGGCTACACCTTC; cdr3_aa: CASSLRGGSYGYTF
v_call: TRBV4-1; j_call: TRBJ1-1; d_call: -; clone_size: -; cdr3_nt: TGCGCCAGCAGCCGCGGGATTTTGGGCACTGAAGCTTTCTTT; cdr3_aa: CASSRGILGTEAFF
v_call: TRBV28; j_call: TRBJ2-5; d_call: -; clone_size: -; cdr3_nt: TGTGCCAGCAGCCTTAGAGAGACCCAGTACTTC; cdr3_aa: CASSLRETQYF
v_call: TRBV19; j_call: TRBJ2-1; d_call: -; clone_size: -; cdr3_nt: TGTGCCAGTAGTACCGGGACCAGCCATTTCTTC; cdr3_aa: CASSTGTSHFF
v_call: TRBV15; j_call: TRBJ2-7; d_call: TRBD1; clone_size: -; cdr3_nt: TGTGCCACCAGCAGAGATCGGGCAGGGGGCGGCGAGCAGTACTTC; cdr3_aa: CATSRDRAGGGEQYF
v_call: TRBV7-2; j_call: TRBJ2-5; d_call: TRBD2; clone_size: -; cdr3_nt: TGTGCCAGCAGCCGCGGGATAGCGGGAGGGGGGGAGACCCAGTACTTC; cdr3_aa: CASSRGIAGGGETQYF
v_call: TRBV28; j_call: TRBJ1-1; d_call: -; clone_size: few; cdr3_nt: TGTGCCAGTAAATGGTCAGGGGCGGACACTGAAGCTTTCTTT; cdr3_aa: CASKWSGADTEAFF
v_call: TRBV6-6; j_call: TRBJ2-2; d_call: -; clone_size: once; cdr3_nt: TGTGCCAGCAGTTCGCTAGTCGCCGGGGAGCTGTTTTTT; cdr3_aa: CASSSLVAGELFF
v_call: TRBV19; j_call: TRBJ1-1; d_call: TRBD1; clone_size: -; cdr3_nt: TGTGCCAGTAGGTCGACAGGGATGAACACTGAAGCTTTCTTT; cdr3_aa: CASRSTGMNTEAFF